These 27 T cell receptor beta chains share one sample of origin, sequenced in a study of identical twins. TCRdb re-analysed the 5' RACE reads in MiXCR, keeping a single row per CDR3 protein. The data hold approximately 630,000 distinct CDR3 sequences, with 7% to 7.5% observed a single time. This sample was also put to use in a study of yellow fever vaccine responses in identical twins.

The specimen was PBMCs. Receptor source: a woman younger than 30 in good health.

This clonotype was counted between two and nine times. The chain recombines TRBV28 with TRBJ2-3; 7 positions match TRBD2. V dropped 6 bases and J dropped 5; count of bases not matched to a gene: 5. Germline assignment: CDR1 MDHEN and CDR2 SYDVKM. The CDR3 covers 13 residues. The CDR3 region has the DNA TGTGCCAGCAGGGTAGCGGGTAGAGATACGCAGTATTTT. Amino acids: CASRVAGRDTQYF.

This clonotype has a count of ten or more. The chain carries TRBV12-3 or TRBV12-4 and TRBJ2-1, with 11 bases lining up with TRBD2. The CDR3 runs to 16 residues. The V gene end was trimmed by 4 bases and the J gene end by 5 bases; junction bases not matched to a gene: 7. The CDR3, as DNA: TGTGCCAGCAGTTCTATAGCGGGGGGGATTCACAATGAGCAGTTCTTC. This encodes CASSSIAGGIHNEQFF.

Only a few counts were recorded for this clonotype. V and J are TRBV15 and TRBJ2-7; the D gene is possibly TRBD1 (6 bases). Per germline, CDR1 LNHNV and CDR2 YYDKDF (reference sequence). This CDR3 comprises 13 residues. With 1 base removed from V and 5 bases from J, the gap between germline ends came to 9 bases. The CDR3 DNA follows: TGTGCCACCAGCAGAGTTGGACAGCACGAGCAGTACTTC. Translated: CATSRVGQHEQYF. Looking up the rest from reference TRBV15 and TRBJ2-7 gives the full variable domain: DAMVIQNPRYQVTQFGKPVTLSCSQTLNHNVMYWYQQKSSQAPKLLFHYYDKDFNNEADTPDNFQSRRPNTSFCFLDIRSPGLGDTAMYLCATSRVGQHEQYFGPGTRLTVT.

This clonotype was found many times. The chain uses TRBV12-3 or TRBV12-4 and TRBJ2-5; 9 bases agree with TRBD1. The CDR3 extends over 15 amino acids. V dropped 5 bases and J dropped 5; count of bases not matched to a gene: 9. CDR3 region: CASSQRDRVRETQYF. The CDR3 region has the DNA TGTGCCAGCAGTCAACGGGACAGGGTGCGGGAGACCCAGTACTTC.

This clonotype was picked up a small number of times. The rearrangement links TRBV12-3 or TRBV12-4 to TRBJ2-3; 14 nucleotides align to TRBD2. Trimming removed 6 bases from V and 5 bases from J; junction bases left unmatched: 4. The CDR3 spans 15 residues. CDR3 sequence reads: CASRGTSGSQDTQYF. As DNA, the CDR3 is TGTGCCAGCAGAGGGACTAGCGGGAGTCAAGATACGCAGTATTTT.

At least ten counts were recorded for this clonotype. The chain has TRBV5-1 and TRBJ2-1; 8 positions match TRBD2. This CDR3 spans 15 amino acids. The trim removed 6 bases at V and 4 bases at J, leaving 9 bases unmatched. Looked up from germline, CDR1 is SGHRS and CDR2 is YFSETQ. The CDR3, as DNA: TGCGCCAGCACTCCCACTAGCGGAACTTACAATGAGCAGTTCTTC. Protein: CASTPTSGTYNEQFF.

The rearrangement joins TRBV20-1 to TRBJ2-7, with TRBD2 identical over 11 bases. This CDR3 is built from 13 residues. Germline CDR1 and CDR2: DFQATT and SNEGSKA (reference sequence). V trimming: 5 bases; J trimming: 4 bases; junction bases outside the gene matches: 4. The CDR3 DNA reads TGCAGTGCTTTTAGCGGGAGGGCGTACGAGCAGTACTTC. Its translation is CSAFSGRAYEQYF.

This clonotype has a handful of counts. The chain combines TRBV6-2 or TRBV6-3 with TRBJ1-5, with D possibly matching TRBD1 (5 bases). Germline V gene sequence: CDR1 MNHEY, CDR2 SVGEGT. Deletions cut 5 bases from V and 9 bases from J, with 14 bases between. The CDR3 spans 13 residues. The CDR3 DNA sequence: TGTGCCAGCAGTGACGGGACGGCCTGGCCCCAGCATTTT. This codes for CASSDGTAWPQHF.

The V gene is TRBV10-3, the J gene TRBJ1-2, with D possibly matching TRBD1 (5 bases). Germline V CDR1 and CDR2: ENHRY, SYGVKD. This CDR3 spans 14 amino acids. Trimming took 7 bases from V and 3 from J, leaving 15 bases between them. The CDR3 sequence is CAIIGQGSDYGYTF. The CDR3 bases are TGTGCCATCATAGGGCAGGGTTCTGACTATGGCTACACCTTC.

This clonotype has a handful of counts. The chain joins TRBV5-5 to TRBJ2-2; no reliable D call. The germline V and J ends were trimmed by 0 bases and 7 bases, with 13 bases remaining between them. This CDR3 is built from 15 residues. Germline V CDR1 and CDR2: SGHKS, YYEKEE (reference sequence). CDR3 sequence reads: CASSLDSPGGGELFF. The CDR3 coding sequence is TGTGCCAGCAGCTTGGACAGCCCAGGTGGCGGGGAGCTGTTTTTT.

This clonotype was seen only a few times. The gene calls are TRBV9 and TRBJ1-5; no definite D call. Germline CDR1 is SGDLS and CDR2 is YYNGEE. V dropped 0 bases and J dropped 3 bases, with 10 bases sitting between them. The CDR3 loop spans 15 amino acids. The CDR3, as DNA: TGTGCCAGCAGCGTAGGGCAGGCTACCAATCAGCCCCAGCATTTT. Its protein product is CASSVGQATNQPQHF.

This clonotype has ten or more counts. The chain couples TRBV5-1 to TRBJ2-5; 8 bases fit TRBD1. The CDR3 contains 15 residues. Per germline, CDR1 SGHRS and CDR2 YFSETQ. With V trimmed by 3 bases and J by 5 bases, 9 bases remained unmatched. CDR3 amino acids: CASSYIGQGAETQYF. In nucleotides, the CDR3 is TGCGCCAGCAGCTACATTGGCCAGGGGGCTGAGACCCAGTACTTC.

The table lists this clonotype with many counts. CDR3 coding DNA: TGTGCCAGCAGCCGCGGACTAGCGGTCCTTACCGCCTACAATGAGCAGTTCTTC. Residues: CASSRGLAVLTAYNEQFF. The rearrangement links TRBV3-1 to TRBJ2-1; 10 bases match TRBD2. This CDR3 has 18 residues. Germline V gene lookup returns CDR1 LGHDT and CDR2 YNNKEL (reference sequence). V was clipped by 4 bases and J by 2 bases; unmatched bases: 11.

This clonotype was detected only a few times. The rearrangement links TRBV4-2 to TRBJ1-1; TRBD1 might be the D (6 bases). Germline CDR1 is LGHNA and CDR2 is YNFKEQ. The germline V and J ends were trimmed by 5 bases and 3 bases, with 10 bases remaining between them. The CDR3 sequence is 13 residues long. The CDR3 sequence: CASSKGGDTEAFF. CDR3 bases: TGTGCCAGCAGCAAAGGGGGGGACACTGAAGCTTTCTTT.

This chain uses TRBV13 with TRBJ2-3; no reliable D call. Germline CDR1 PRHDT, CDR2 FYEKMQ (reference sequence). The CDR3 runs 14 residues. Trimming removed 2 bases from V and 1 base from J, with 7 bases in between. DNA of the CDR3: TGTGCCAGCAGCTTAAGCACCCGCACAGATACGCAGTATTTT. Translation: CASSLSTRTDTQYF.

This clonotype has only a few counts. J is TRBJ2-1 and V is TRBV7-8, with 13 bases aligning to TRBD2. CDR1 is SGHVS and CDR2 is FQNEAQ in the germline V gene. V trimming: 5 bases; J trimming: 1 base; junction bases outside the gene matches: 11. The CDR3 sequence is 19 residues long. As DNA, the CDR3 is TGTGCCAGCAGCCCCCGGACTAGCGGGAGTTTATTATCCTACAATGAGCAGTTCTTC. Translating it yields CASSPRTSGSLLSYNEQFF.

This clonotype was seen ten or more times. The chain joins TRBV10-3 to TRBJ2-2, with D tentatively TRBD2 (5 bases). Deletions cut 8 bases from V and 7 bases from J, with 8 bases between. This CDR3 has 11 amino acids. Per the germline V gene, CDR1 is ENHRY and CDR2 is SYGVKD. Written as DNA, the CDR3 is TGTGCCATCTCAAGCGGCGGGGAGCTGTTTTTT. This sequence encodes CAISSGGELFF.

This clonotype was detected ten times or more. This sequence joins TRBV20-1 and TRBJ2-2, with TRBD1 matching over 8 bases. The CDR3 length is 14 residues. The ends lost 5 bases at V and 7 bases at J; junction bases unmatched: 9. Germline assignment: CDR1 DFQATT and CDR2 SNEGSKA (reference sequence). Written as DNA, the CDR3 is TGCAGTGCTGGGAAGGACAGGGTCGGCGGGGAGCTGTTTTTT. Translated, it gives CSAGKDRVGGELFF.

The sample holds a few counts of this clonotype. V is TRBV20-1 and J is TRBJ2-1; 14 bases map to TRBD2. CDR1 is DFQATT, CDR2 SNEGSKA, per germline (reference sequence). The CDR3 loop spans 15 amino acids. With V trimmed by 6 bases and J by 1 base, 2 bases remained unmatched. CDR3 in amino acids: CSARTSGRSYNEQFF. The CDR3 region has the DNA TGCAGTGCGAGGACTAGCGGGAGGTCCTACAATGAGCAGTTCTTC.

The V and J genes are TRBV5-1 and TRBJ2-2; D possibly corresponds to TRBD2 (5 bases). The length of the CDR3 is 17 residues. Germline-derived CDR1 and CDR2 are SGHRS and YFSETQ. V was cut by 0 bases and J by 3 bases, with 15 bases left in between. The CDR3 is CASSLGERLSHTGELFF. CDR3 in DNA: TGCGCCAGCAGCTTGGGGGAACGACTAAGCCACACCGGGGAGCTGTTTTTT.

The sample holds many counts of this clonotype. V is TRBV27 and J is TRBJ2-3, with D perhaps TRBD2 (5 bases). Between the trimmed V and J ends, which lost 0 bases and 2 bases, there was a span of 12 bases. The CDR3 extends over 16 amino acids. CDR1 and CDR2 from the germline V gene are MNHEY and SMNVEV (reference sequence). The CDR3 coding sequence is TGTGCCAGCAGTTTATCCCGCGGGCTTAACACAGATACGCAGTATTTT. It translates to CASSLSRGLNTDTQYF.

This clonotype appeared a few times. The chain uses TRBV3-1 and TRBJ2-4, with 7 positions matching TRBD2. Per germline, CDR1 LGHDT and CDR2 YNNKEL (reference sequence). There are 15 residues in the CDR3. Trimming removed 0 bases from V and 6 bases from J; junction bases left unmatched: 5. The CDR3 nucleotides read TGTGCCAGCAGCCAAGATTGGGGGGGGGGAAACATTCAGTACTTC. It encodes CASSQDWGGGNIQYF.

This clonotype showed up just a few times. The chain employs TRBV5-1 and TRBJ2-7; 8 nucleotides align to TRBD1. The CDR3 is 15 residues long. CDR1 and CDR2 (germline): SGHRS, YFSETQ. V dropped 4 bases and J dropped 2; count of bases not matched to a gene: 8. DNA for the CDR3: TGCGCCAGCAGCGCAACCGGGACAGGAGCCTACGAGCAGTACTTC. Protein sequence: CASSATGTGAYEQYF.

This clonotype was seen at least ten times. The chain recombines TRBV14 with TRBJ1-4; D not certain. The germline CDR1 and CDR2 sequences are SGHDN and FVKESK. CDR3 length equals 13 residues. V was trimmed by 3 bases and J by 6 bases, leaving 8 bases between them. The CDR3 DNA follows: TGTGCCAGCAGCCAGGAGGAATATGAAAAACTGTTTTTT. This encodes CASSQEEYEKLFF.

The V gene is TRBV7-9, the J gene TRBJ1-1; D gene uncertain. V gave up 6 bases and J gave up 0 bases, with 8 bases separating them. The CDR3 has 13 amino acids. In germline, CDR1 is SEHNR, CDR2 FQNEAQ (reference sequence). The DNA for the CDR3 is TGTGCCAGCAGGCCCGCCGTGAACACTGAAGCTTTCTTT. As protein: CASRPAVNTEAFF.

The chain combines TRBV7-9 with TRBJ2-1; 7 nucleotides match TRBD2. Germline trimming cut 4 bases from V and 3 bases from J; bases unmatched to any gene: 9. CDR1 SEHNR and CDR2 FQNEAQ come from the germline V gene (reference sequence). The CDR3 extends over 16 amino acids. CDR3 residues: CASSSPGRGNYNEQFF. For the CDR3, the DNA is TGTGCCAGCAGCTCGCCGGGGCGGGGGAACTACAATGAGCAGTTCTTC.

For this clonotype: A much bigger clone sits one base away, suggesting this may be a read error. The rearrangement links TRBV12-3 or TRBV12-4 to TRBJ2-1; D is unresolved. The V end lost 6 bases, the J end lost 6 bases, and 18 bases lay between the germline ends. CDR3 length: 15 amino acids. The CDR3 DNA reads TGTGCCAGCAGCCTGGACCCGCGCGTTAGCAATGAGCAGTTCTTC. It specifies CASSLDPRVSNEQFF.